This TCR beta chain was observed in a study of Ad26.COV2.S vaccination and SARS-CoV-2 variants. This clone was seen just once. Its antigen is unidentified. TCRdb keeps only in-frame clones here, not all; method: immunoSEQ multiplex PCR. The sample lists about 460,000 clones; approximately 90% were seen once. The study's findings and limits: Substantial breadth was reportedly displayed by spike-specific CD8+ and CD4+ T cell responses after vaccination. Analyses of TCR breadth and depth may have underestimated total T cell responses.

Noted treatment: about 20 received Ad26.COV2.S at low or high dose, single or two shots; roughly 5 received placebo; per-sample allocation not given. Sample collection was performed on day 63 after the first vaccine or placebo injection. The donor's status was that of an adult aged 18-55 years in Boston. Expressing Wuhan-strain SARS-CoV-2 spike, an Ad26 vector served as the vaccine. Germline lookup yields CDR1 SGHVS and CDR2 FNYEAQ. Trimming took off 5 bases at V and 1 base at J, with 13 bases between the two ends. The CDR3 extends over 15 amino acids. The chain is built from TRBV7-6 and TRBJ2-3; D is possibly TRBD1 (6 bases). The sequence was collected from a person between 18 and 65 years old who received the Ad26.COV2.S COVID-19 vaccine or a placebo. The source was peripheral blood, collected in a trial of Ad26.COV2.S vaccine versus placebo. In nucleotides, the CDR3 is TGTGCCAGCAGCCGCCCCAGGGGTGGCACAGATACGCAGTATTTT. This encodes CASSRPRGGTDTQYF.